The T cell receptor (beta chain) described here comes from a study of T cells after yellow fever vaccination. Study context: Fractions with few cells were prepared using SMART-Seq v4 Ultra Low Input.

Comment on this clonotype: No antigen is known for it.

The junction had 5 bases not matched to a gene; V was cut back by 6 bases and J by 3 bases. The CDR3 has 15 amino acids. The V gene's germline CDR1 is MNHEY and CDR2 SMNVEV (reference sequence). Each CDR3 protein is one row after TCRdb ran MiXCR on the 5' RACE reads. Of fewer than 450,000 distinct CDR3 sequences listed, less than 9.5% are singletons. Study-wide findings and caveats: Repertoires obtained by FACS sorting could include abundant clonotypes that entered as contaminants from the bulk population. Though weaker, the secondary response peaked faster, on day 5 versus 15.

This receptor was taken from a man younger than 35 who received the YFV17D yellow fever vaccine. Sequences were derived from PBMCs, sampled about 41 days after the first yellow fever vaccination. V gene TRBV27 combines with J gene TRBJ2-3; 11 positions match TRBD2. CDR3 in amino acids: CASSISGGGTDTQYF. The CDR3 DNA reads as TGTGCCAGCAGCATTAGCGGGGGGGGGACAGATACGCAGTATTTT.